These 17 T cell receptor beta chains share one sample of origin, sequenced in a study of cytomegalovirus exposure and HLA in healthy donors (TCRdb year 2017). Library preparation employed the immunoSEQ multiplex PCR assay. For the multiplex PCR, a mixture combining 60 forward primers for TCR Vbeta segments and 13 reverse primers for TCR Jbeta segments was used. TCRdb took this table from immuneACCESS and kept in-frame rearrangements with V and J called. Such tables lack part of the clones; where checked against another copy, unresolved V genes explain under half of the gap, and the rest is unexplained. The sample table contains more than 80,000 clones; only one count was recorded for roughly 73% of them. Clones ranked in the top ten supply 2% to 2.5% of the sample. Material for sequencing was PBMCs. The receptors shown here come from a man in his forties in good health and CMV-seronegative.

The genes are TRBV11-1 and TRBJ1-1; D gene uncertain. The CDR3 consists of 18 residues. Trimming cost V 1 base and J 0 bases, with 18 bases left between them. Germline values: CDR1 SGHAT, CDR2 FQDESV (reference sequence). CDR3 sequence reads: CASSLGDWRKSVNTEAFF. The CDR3 DNA follows: TGTGCCAGCAGCTTAGGGGATTGGAGGAAGAGCGTGAACACTGAAGCTTTCTTT.

CDR3 nucleotides: TGTGCCAGCAGTGATACCGGGACTAGCGGGGGCAGCACCGGGGAGCTGTTTTTT. Amino acids: CASSDTGTSGGSTGELFF. V usage is TRBV2 and J usage is TRBJ2-2; 14 bases match TRBD2. Germline V gene lookup returns CDR1 SNHLY and CDR2 FYNNEI. J was trimmed by 4 bases and V by 3 bases; bases with no gene match: 7. There are 18 residues in the CDR3.

The chain uses TRBV6-1 and TRBJ2-2, with TRBD2 matching over 16 bases. The J segment lost 7 bases and the V segment lost 8 bases, leaving 4 bases of the junction unmatched. The CDR3 loop spans 15 amino acids. The germline V gene has CDR1 MNHNS and CDR2 SASEGT. This CDR3 is CASEGTSGGVGELFF. The CDR3 bases are TGTGCCAGCGAGGGGACTAGCGGGGGGGTCGGGGAGCTGTTTTTT.

The rearrangement uses TRBV7-8 and TRBJ2-3; the match to TRBD2 covers 9 bases. The V gene end was trimmed by 4 bases and the J gene end by 0 bases; junction bases not matched to a gene: 8. In germline, CDR1 is SGHVS, CDR2 FQNEAQ. The CDR3 is 17 amino acids. The CDR3 bases are TGTGCCAGCAGCTCATCGAAAACTAGCGGGAGCACAGATACGCAGTATTTT. Protein product: CASSSSKTSGSTDTQYF.

This clone was detected only a few times. The V call is TRBV7-2, the J call TRBJ1-2, with 9 nucleotides matching TRBD1. The CDR3 is 16 residues long. V gave up 5 bases and J gave up 7 bases; unmatched junction bases: 14. Germline CDR1 is SGHTA and CDR2 is FQGNSA. In nucleotides, the CDR3 is TGTGCCAGCAGCAGAGGGGTGGGGACAGGGACTTTTGGCTACACCTTC. Translation: CASSRGVGTGTFGYTF.

V usage is TRBV4-1 and J usage is TRBJ1-2, with D unresolved. Per the germline V gene, CDR1 is MGHRA and CDR2 is YSYEKL. V was trimmed by 0 bases and J by 7 bases, leaving 18 bases between them. The CDR3 runs 16 residues. CDR3 region: CASSQDRVAPAGGYTF. The CDR3 nucleotides read TGCGCCAGCAGCCAAGATCGGGTCGCACCGGCTGGTGGCTACACCTTC.

The chain is built from TRBV9 and TRBJ1-4; 7 bases are a match to TRBD1. Trimming at V came to 4 bases and at J to 6 bases, leaving 9 bases not matched to a gene. The CDR3 extends over 15 amino acids. From germline, CDR1 is SGDLS and CDR2 YYNGEE. CDR3 region: CASSPHGGGDEKLFF. CDR3 nucleotides: TGTGCCAGCAGCCCCCATGGAGGGGGCGATGAAAAACTGTTTTTT.

Here the CDR3 DNA reads TGTGCCAGCAGCCGGCAGGGAACTCACGAGCAGTACTTC. Translation: CASSRQGTHEQYF. The chain combines TRBV9 with TRBJ2-7; a weak D match, TRBD1 (5 bases). The CDR3 has 13 residues. V dropped 4 bases and J dropped 5 bases, with 13 bases sitting between them. The V gene's germline CDR1 is SGDLS and CDR2 YYNGEE.

The rearrangement uses TRBV5-6 and TRBJ2-7, with 12 bases aligning to TRBD2. J was trimmed by 2 bases and V by 4 bases; bases with no gene match: 4. The CDR3 is made up of 15 amino acids. Germline loops: CDR1 SGHDT, CDR2 YYEEEE. CDR3 sequence reads: CASSHRLAGAYEQYF. CDR3 in DNA: TGTGCCAGCAGCCACAGACTAGCGGGGGCCTACGAGCAGTACTTC.

This clone was seen once. The chain is built from TRBV7-6 and TRBJ2-1; 9 positions agree with TRBD2. In germline, CDR1 is SGHVS, CDR2 FNYEAQ. V dropped 3 bases and J dropped 9; count of bases not matched to a gene: 3. This CDR3 is 13 amino acids long. CDR3 nucleotides: TGTGCCAGCAGCTTGGCGGGGGGGGCTGAGCAGTTCTTC. Translation gives CASSLAGGAEQFF.

This clone turned up a few times. The chain joins TRBV7-6 to TRBJ2-7; D is uncertain. CDR1 SGHVS and CDR2 FNYEAQ come from the germline V gene. The CDR3 has 15 residues. The ends were cut back, 5 bases at V and 5 bases at J, with 19 bases in the middle. CDR3: CASSPSQVTVDEQYF. The CDR3 DNA follows: TGTGCCAGCAGCCCCTCTCAGGTTACGGTCGACGAGCAGTACTTC. The variable domain in full, completed from reference TRBV7-6 and TRBJ2-7, reads GAGVSQSPRYKVTKRGQDVALRCDPISGHVSLYWYRQALGQGPEFLTYFNYEAQQDKSGLPNDRFSAERPEGSISTLTIQRTEQRDSAMYRCASSPSQVTVDEQYFGPGTRLTVT.

This clone has a handful of counts. This rearrangement joins TRBV5-1 to TRBJ1-1; D not certain. The V gene's germline CDR1 is SGHRS and CDR2 YFSETQ. The CDR3 covers 14 residues. Trimming stripped 5 bases from V and 1 base from J, with 12 bases between. CDR3 amino acids: CASRVGKTNTEAFF. As DNA, the CDR3 is TGCGCCAGCAGGGTGGGCAAAACGAACACTGAAGCTTTCTTT.

This clone appeared a few times. The chain recombines TRBV11-2 with TRBJ1-6; D is perhaps TRBD1 (5 bases). The CDR3 has 14 residues. Germline CDR1 reads SGHAT; CDR2 reads FQNNGV. V lost 5 bases and J lost 8, with 13 bases in between. The CDR3 loop is CASSRSGPDSPLHF. The CDR3 DNA reads as TGTGCCAGCAGCAGATCAGGGCCGGATTCACCCCTCCACTTT.

This chain uses TRBV28 with TRBJ2-7, with a weak D call TRBD1 (6 bases). The ends were cut back, 5 bases at V and 0 bases at J, with 11 bases in the middle. The CDR3 covers 14 residues. CDR1 and CDR2 from the germline V gene are MDHEN and SYDVKM. The CDR3 loop reads CASSPRDNSYEQYF. CDR3 sequence (DNA): TGTGCCAGCAGTCCCCGGGACAACTCCTACGAGCAGTACTTC.

The V and J genes are TRBV9 and TRBJ1-4, with 9 positions matching TRBD1. The CDR3 is 14 residues long. Germline V gene lookup returns CDR1 SGDLS and CDR2 YYNGEE. The V segment lost 0 bases and the J segment 12 bases; nucleotides outside the gene matches: 6. This CDR3 reads CASSVGTGVGQLFF. The DNA of the CDR3 is TGTGCCAGCAGCGTAGGGACAGGGGTTGGGCAACTGTTTTTT.

This clone was recorded a few times. J is TRBJ2-7 and V is TRBV5-6; 8 bases are shared with TRBD1. CDR3 size: 16 residues. In germline, CDR1 is SGHDT, CDR2 YYEEEE. The V segment lost 0 bases and the J segment 5 bases; nucleotides outside the gene matches: 10. CDR3 in amino acids: CASSLAPDRGLHEQYF. DNA for the CDR3: TGTGCCAGCAGCTTGGCCCCTGACAGGGGCCTCCACGAGCAGTACTTC.

Note on this clone: The germline gene is not matched at one end of the junction; a read error may be the cause. The V call is TRBV7-9, the J call TRBJ1-5, with D tentatively TRBD1 (6 bases). The CDR3 contains 15 residues. Germline V gives CDR1 SEHNR, CDR2 FQNEAQ (reference sequence). In nucleotides, the CDR3 is TGTTCCAGCAGCTTAGGGGACACCCGAGATCAGCCCCAGCATTTT. Its protein product is CSSSLGDTRDQPQHF.